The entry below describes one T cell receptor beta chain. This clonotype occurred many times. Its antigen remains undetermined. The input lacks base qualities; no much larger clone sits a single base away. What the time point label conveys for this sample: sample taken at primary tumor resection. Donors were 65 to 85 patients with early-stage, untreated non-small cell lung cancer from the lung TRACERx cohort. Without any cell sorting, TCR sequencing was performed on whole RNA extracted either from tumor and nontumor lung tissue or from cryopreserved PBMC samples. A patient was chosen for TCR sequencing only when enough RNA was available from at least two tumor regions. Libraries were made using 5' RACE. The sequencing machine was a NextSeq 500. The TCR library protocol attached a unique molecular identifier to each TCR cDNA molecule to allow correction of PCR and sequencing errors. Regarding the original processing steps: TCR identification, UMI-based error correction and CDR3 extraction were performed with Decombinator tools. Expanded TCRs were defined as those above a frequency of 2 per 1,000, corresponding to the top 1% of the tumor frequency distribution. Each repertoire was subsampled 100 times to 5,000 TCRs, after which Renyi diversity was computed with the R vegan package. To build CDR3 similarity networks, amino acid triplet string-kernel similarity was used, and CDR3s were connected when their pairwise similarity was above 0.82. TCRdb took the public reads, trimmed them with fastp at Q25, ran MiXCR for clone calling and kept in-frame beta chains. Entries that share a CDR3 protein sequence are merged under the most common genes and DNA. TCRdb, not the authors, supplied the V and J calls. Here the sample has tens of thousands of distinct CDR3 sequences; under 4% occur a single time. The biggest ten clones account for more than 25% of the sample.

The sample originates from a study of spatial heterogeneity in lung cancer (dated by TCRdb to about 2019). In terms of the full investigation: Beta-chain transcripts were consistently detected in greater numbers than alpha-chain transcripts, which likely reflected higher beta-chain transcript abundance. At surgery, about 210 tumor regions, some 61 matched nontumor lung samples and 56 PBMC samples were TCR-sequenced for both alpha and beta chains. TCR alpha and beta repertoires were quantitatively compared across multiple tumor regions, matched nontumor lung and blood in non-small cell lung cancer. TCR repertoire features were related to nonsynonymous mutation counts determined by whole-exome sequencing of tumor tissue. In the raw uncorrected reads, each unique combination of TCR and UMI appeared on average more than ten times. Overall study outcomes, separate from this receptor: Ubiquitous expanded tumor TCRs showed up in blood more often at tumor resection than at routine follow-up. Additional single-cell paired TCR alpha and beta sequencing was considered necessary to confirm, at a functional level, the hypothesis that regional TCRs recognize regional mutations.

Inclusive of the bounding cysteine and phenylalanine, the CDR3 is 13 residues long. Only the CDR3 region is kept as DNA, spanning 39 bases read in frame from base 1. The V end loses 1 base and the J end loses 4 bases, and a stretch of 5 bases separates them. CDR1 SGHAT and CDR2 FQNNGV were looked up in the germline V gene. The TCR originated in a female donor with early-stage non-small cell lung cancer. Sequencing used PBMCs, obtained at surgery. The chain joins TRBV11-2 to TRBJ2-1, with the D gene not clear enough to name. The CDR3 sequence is CASSLGVYNEQFF. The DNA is TGTGCCAGCAGCTTAGGAGTGTACAATGAGCAGTTCTTC.